This entry lists 9 T cell receptor beta chains sequenced from one sample in a study of molecular identifiers for immune sequencing clone quantification. TCRdb recomputed calls from the PCR reads with MiXCR, one row per CDR3 protein. This table holds some 650,000 distinct CDR3 sequences, about 20% found once. Sequenced sample: naive CD8+ T cells from blood, with Jurkat cell RNA spiked in. The subset: FACS-sorted CD8+CD4-CCR7+CD45RA+ naive T cells. These receptors all stem from a human donor in good health. Some libraries in this study had Jurkat cell RNA spiked in.

This clonotype was found many times. V is TRBV28 and J is TRBJ1-1; no clear D gene. V was shortened by 7 bases and J by 4 bases, with 16 bases between the two germline ends. The V gene's germline CDR1 is MDHEN and CDR2 SYDVKM. This CDR3 spans 14 amino acids. The CDR3 bases are TGTGCCAGCAATCCGCAGACATCGAGCACTGAAGCTTTCTTT. It specifies CASNPQTSSTEAFF.

This clonotype was observed many times. V gene TRBV28 combines with J gene TRBJ2-7; D could derive from TRBD1 or TRBD2 (5 bases each). The V end lost 6 bases, the J end lost 6 bases, and 21 bases lay between the germline ends. Germline V CDR1 and CDR2: MDHEN, SYDVKM. This CDR3 is 15 amino acids long. The CDR3 here is CASSPVVGTSGEQYF. CDR3 nucleotides: TGTGCCAGCAGCCCAGTGGTCGGGACCTCGGGCGAGCAGTACTTC.

Concerning this clonotype: A clone one base away is much larger, so this may be a read error. A read error is likely, as this CDR3 ends without the conserved phenylalanine or tryptophan. The DNA is left out, because the CDR3 cannot be placed on it with certainty; the CDR3 is given as TCRdb lists it. CDR3 protein: CASSFIQTLVL. V usage is TRBV28 and J usage is TRBJ1-1. 11 amino acids form the CDR3, both terminal residues included. Looked up from germline, CDR1 is MDHEN and CDR2 is SYDVKM.

This chain links TRBV27 with TRBJ2-3, with D perhaps TRBD2 (6 bases). The CDR3 contains 16 residues. The V gene lost 1 base and the J gene lost 3 bases, with 14 bases spanning the gap. Germline V CDR1 and CDR2: MNHEY, SMNVEV (reference sequence). The chain's CDR3 is CASSLWGRMGTDTQYF. CDR3 nucleotide sequence: TGTGCCAGCAGTTTATGGGGGAGGATGGGGACAGATACGCAGTATTTT.

In regard to this clonotype: This may come from a read error, since a much larger clone is one base off. The chain couples TRBV7-9 to TRBJ2-3, with 11 bases identical to TRBD1. Germline trimming cut 5 bases from V and 4 bases from J; bases unmatched to any gene: 11. The CDR3 length is 17 residues. Germline V gene sequence: CDR1 SEHNR, CDR2 FQNEAQ (reference sequence). The CDR3 reads CASSQPRDRGSSDTQYF. The CDR3 DNA reads as TGTGCCAGCAGCCAGCCCCGGGACAGGGGGTCATCAGATACGCAGTATTTT.

This clonotype was counted ten times or more. The chain uses TRBV6-1 and TRBJ1-1; tentatively, D is TRBD1 (5 bases). This CDR3 region has 14 residues. Looked up from germline, CDR1 is MNHNS and CDR2 is SASEGT. V was clipped by 2 bases and J by 2 bases, with 9 bases between them. CDR3 bases: TGTGCCAGCAGTGAACGACAGCTAAACACTGAAGCTTTCTTT. Translation gives CASSERQLNTEAFF.

Remarks on this clonotype: A read error may produce the germline difference seen at one junction end. V gene TRBV5-3 combines with J gene TRBJ2-7; 12 bases are shared with TRBD2. TRBV5-3 has ORF status, its function being uncertain. The CDR3 extends over 15 amino acids. The CDR3: CASSLTSGSSYGQYF. Here the CDR3 DNA reads TGTGCCAGCAGCTTGACTAGCGGGAGCTCCTACGGGCAGTACTTC.

The sample holds many counts of this clonotype. The rearrangement links TRBV7-2 to TRBJ1-3; D gene unclear. The CDR3 loop spans 17 amino acids. V dropped 1 base and J dropped 0 bases, with 13 bases sitting between them. CDR1 is SGHTA and CDR2 is FQGNSA in the germline V gene. CDR3 protein: CASSLEERLNSGNTIYF. The DNA of the CDR3 is TGTGCCAGCAGCTTAGAAGAACGCCTAAACTCTGGAAACACCATATATTTT.

Ten or more counts support this clonotype. V usage is TRBV5-5 and J usage is TRBJ2-5, with D tentatively TRBD2 (5 bases). Trimming took off 4 bases at V and 1 base at J, with 11 bases between the two ends. Germline V CDR1 and CDR2: SGHKS, YYEKEE (reference sequence). The CDR3 consists of 14 residues. Here the CDR3 reads CASSPADGQETQYF. The DNA of the CDR3 is TGTGCCAGCAGCCCAGCGGACGGCCAAGAGACCCAGTACTTC.